Each of the 18 T cell receptor beta chains below was sequenced from the same sample in a study of post-analysis software for immune sequencing data. Study observations and caveats: TRBV5-6, TRBV5-1 and TRBV20-1 were among five TRBV segments more frequent in patients than controls.

Antigens of these TCRs are unknown. Unique-molecular-identifier-tagged TCR beta cDNA libraries were used. Each CDR3 protein is one row after TCRdb ran MiXCR on the PCR reads. The sample lists approximately 660,000 distinct CDR3 sequences; 59% were seen once. The sequenced material came from blood. The receptor source for this set is a girl under 10 years old with multiple sclerosis.

As regards this clonotype: The junction and the germline gene differ at one end; a read error may be behind it. This sequence joins TRBV12-3 or TRBV12-4 and TRBJ1-1, with TRBD1 matching over 10 bases. This CDR3 is 15 amino acids long. DNA for the CDR3: TGCGCCAGCAGTGATAGCGGACAGGGGGTTGTTGAAGCTTTCTTT. It yields the protein CASSDSGQGVVEAFF.

The gene calls are TRBV27 and TRBJ2-2; TRBD1 agrees at 8 bases. The CDR3 length is 17 residues. CDR1 and CDR2 from the germline V gene are MNHEY and SMNVEV (reference sequence). V dropped 0 bases and J dropped 3; count of bases not matched to a gene: 6. The CDR3 DNA follows: TGTGCCAGCAGTTTATCACCCCGGACAGGGTACACCGGGGAGCTGTTTTTT. Amino acids: CASSLSPRTGYTGELFF.

The chain is built from TRBV20-1 and TRBJ2-1; 13 bases are shared with TRBD2. J gave up 3 bases and V 0 bases, and 11 bases lay outside the gene matches. The CDR3 runs 19 residues. The V gene's germline CDR1 is DFQATT and CDR2 SNEGSKA (reference sequence). Written as DNA, the CDR3 is TGCAGTGCTAGAGATGCAACTAGCGGGGGGGTAACCCTCTACAATGAGCAGTTCTTC. Translated: CSARDATSGGVTLYNEQFF.

V and J are TRBV2 and TRBJ1-5; possibly TRBD1 for D (6 bases). Germline values: CDR1 SNHLY, CDR2 FYNNEI. V was pared by 6 bases and J by 5 bases, with 17 bases between. The CDR3 totals 15 residues. The CDR3 spells CASSPLQGPDQPQHF. The CDR3, as DNA: TGTGCCAGCAGCCCATTACAGGGACCGGATCAGCCCCAGCATTTT. Full variable domain (missing parts from reference TRBV2 and TRBJ1-5): EPEVTQTPSHQVTQMGQEVILRCVPISNHLYFYWYRQILGQKVEFLVSFYNNEISEKSEIFDDQFSVERPDGSNFTLKIRSTKLEDSAMYFCASSPLQGPDQPQHFGDGTRLSIL.

For this clonotype: The junction differs from germline at one of its ends, possibly a read error. This chain connects TRBV20-1 to TRBJ2-3; a possible D gene is TRBD2 (5 bases). The CDR3 is 13 residues long. Germline CDR1 is DFQATT and CDR2 is SNEGSKA (reference sequence). CDR3 DNA sequence: TGCAGTGCTAGCGGTCCTAGCACAGATACACAGTATTTT. Translation: CSASGPSTDTQYF.

The CDR3 region is CSVERQAGLQETQYF. For the CDR3, the DNA is TGCAGCGTTGAACGACAGGCCGGACTCCAAGAGACCCAGTACTTC. This chain links TRBV29-1 with TRBJ2-5; maybe TRBD1 (6 bases). The germline gives CDR1 SQVTM, CDR2 ANQGSEA. The CDR3 covers 15 residues. The V end lost 2 bases, the J end lost 1 base, and 14 bases lay between the germline ends.

The chain uses TRBV6-6 and TRBJ2-4; D ambiguous. Germline loops: CDR1 MNHNY, CDR2 SVGAGI (reference sequence). Deletions cut 0 bases from V and 8 bases from J, with 11 bases between. The CDR3 is 14 residues long. In nucleotides, the CDR3 is TGTGCCAGCAGTTACTCGAAATCCCCCGACATTCAGTACTTC. Amino acids: CASSYSKSPDIQYF.

V and J are TRBV2 and TRBJ2-5; no clear D gene. With 2 bases removed from V and 5 bases from J, the gap between germline ends came to 15 bases. The V gene's germline CDR1 is SNHLY and CDR2 FYNNEI. This CDR3 is built from 15 residues. In DNA form, the CDR3 reads TGTGCCAGCAGTGAATGGCACCCCTATGCGGAGACCCAGTACTTC. Translation gives CASSEWHPYAETQYF.

The V and J genes are TRBV20-1 and TRBJ2-3; D perhaps matches TRBD2 (5 bases). Trimming cost V 6 bases and J 5 bases, with 18 bases left between them. Germline V lookup: CDR1 DFQATT, CDR2 SNEGSKA (reference sequence). The CDR3 runs to 14 residues. CDR3 residues: CSAPRGSVEDTQYF. The CDR3 nucleotides read TGCAGTGCCCCCCGGGGATCAGTAGAAGATACGCAGTATTTT.

The gene calls are TRBV7-2 and TRBJ1-2; D gene uncertain. Trimming stripped 0 bases from V and 9 bases from J, with 11 bases between. The CDR3 has 13 amino acids. Per the germline V gene, CDR1 is SGHTA and CDR2 is FQGNSA. The CDR3 DNA is TGTGCCAGCAGCTTAGCCACAGCAGGTCGCTACACCTTC. The encoded protein is CASSLATAGRYTF. The whole variable domain, filled in from reference TRBV7-2 and TRBJ1-2, reads GAGVSQSPSNKVTEKGKDVELRCDPISGHTALYWYRQSLGQGLEFLIYFQGNSAPDKSGLPSDRFSAERTGGSVSTLTIQRTQQEDSAVYLCASSLATAGRYTFGSGTRLTVV.

This clonotype was observed a few times. The rearrangement links TRBV29-1 to TRBJ2-3; 9 bases agree with TRBD2. V shed 5 bases and J 3 bases; nucleotides not matched to a gene: 18. Germline V gene lookup returns CDR1 SQVTM and CDR2 ANQGSEA. CDR3 length equals 18 residues. The CDR3 DNA reads TGCAGCGTTCGCCCGTCGACTCGCGGGAGGGCCGGAACAGATACGCAGTATTTT. The encoded protein is CSVRPSTRGRAGTDTQYF.

V is TRBV21-1 and J is TRBJ2-1; the table calls TRBD1, which could not be checked here. TRBV21-1 is assigned pseudogene status. The CDR3 is made up of 17 amino acids. The CDR3 bases are TGTGCCAGCAGCAAAGCGGGTCAGGGGCTCGACGGCAATGAGCAGTTCTTC. Translated: CASSKAGQGLDGNEQFF.

The genes are TRBV5-1 and TRBJ2-3, with a weak D call TRBD1 (5 bases). Looked up from germline, CDR1 is SGHRS and CDR2 is YFSETQ. Trimming pared 7 bases from V and 6 bases from J, leaving 12 bases between. This CDR3 has 12 amino acids. CDR3 sequence: CASQQGTDTQYF. As DNA, the CDR3 is TGCGCCAGCCAGCAGGGAACCGATACGCAGTATTTT.

V and J are TRBV15 and TRBJ2-7; D gene uncertain. CDR3 size: 15 residues. Germline V gene sequence: CDR1 LNHNV, CDR2 YYDKDF (reference sequence). The V end was cut by 0 bases, the J end by 0 bases, with 9 bases between. The CDR3 sequence: CATSRDTGSSYEQYF. CDR3 nucleotide sequence: TGTGCCACCAGCAGAGATACGGGTAGCTCCTACGAGCAGTACTTC.

The chain has TRBV20-1 and TRBJ2-4; 7 bases agree with TRBD1. The J call could be wrong; TRBJ2-7 is a better fit for the DNA end. CDR1 DFQATT and CDR2 SNEGSKA come from the germline V gene (reference sequence). The CDR3 is made up of 12 amino acids. CDR3 nucleotides: TGCAGTGCTGAGGGACAGTGGGACGAGCAGTACTTC. It specifies CSAEGQWDEQYF.

V usage is TRBV7-9 and J usage is TRBJ2-3; TRBD2 matches at 11 bases. The CDR3 contains 19 residues. Losses at the gene ends were 3 bases for V and 0 bases for J; bases not matched to a gene: 11. Germline values: CDR1 SEHNR, CDR2 FQNEAQ (reference sequence). CDR3 sequence (DNA): TGTGCCAGCAGCTTGACGACTAGCGGGGTGAGCCGGAGCACAGATACGCAGTATTTT. Translation: CASSLTTSGVSRSTDTQYF.

This chain connects TRBV25-1 to TRBJ2-7; 7 bases agree with TRBD1. The CDR3 has 12 amino acids. V lost 7 bases, J lost 6 bases, and 6 bases stayed unmatched. Germline assignment: CDR1 MGHDK and CDR2 SYGVNS. The CDR3 DNA sequence: TGTGCCAGCACATTGACAGGGTTCGAGCAGTACTTC. Its translation is CASTLTGFEQYF.

This clonotype was observed many times. This sequence joins TRBV6-5 and TRBJ1-5; 8 bases match TRBD1. The CDR3 sequence is 13 residues long. The germline gives CDR1 MNHEY, CDR2 SVGAGI. After removal of 5 bases from V and 7 bases from J, the junction contained 4 bases not matched to a gene. The CDR3 sequence is CASSGQGWQPQHF. In DNA, the CDR3 is TGTGCCAGCAGTGGACAGGGATGGCAGCCCCAGCATTTT.